One sample yielded the 23 T cell receptor beta chains listed below, sequenced in a study of read filtering for tumor transcriptome and immune sequencing. Molecular barcoded adaptors covering alpha/delta and beta/gamma chains were used on approximately 400 ng RNA. TCRdb re-analysed the reads in MiXCR, keeping a single row per CDR3 protein. The data hold fewer than 50,000 distinct CDR3 sequences, with about an eighth observed a single time. Sequencing was carried out using a population of CD138-negative cells sorted from bone marrow. All receptors derive from a donor over 35 with multiple myeloma.

This clonotype has more than one count but fewer than ten. A single base separates this from a much larger clone, so it may be a read error. The missing conserved phenylalanine or tryptophan at the end of this CDR3 makes a read error likely. The CDR3 sequence: CASSQKGRQGNTEAFL. The CDR3 DNA follows: TGCGCCAGCAGCCAAAAGGGGCGACAGGGTAACACTGAAGCTTTCCTT. The genes are TRBV4-1 and TRBJ1-1; 7 nucleotides agree with TRBD1. The V gene's germline CDR1 is MGHRA and CDR2 YSYEKL. With 2 bases clipped from V and 2 bases from J, the junction kept 8 bases outside the gene matches. The CDR3 totals 16 residues.

This clonotype was picked up many times. The junction differs from germline at one of its ends, possibly a read error. The J gene is TRBJ2-5, the V gene TRBV6-6; TRBD1 is a possible D gene (6 bases). The CDR3 consists of 14 residues. Germline CDR1 is MNHNY and CDR2 is SVGAGI (reference sequence). CDR3 DNA: TGTGCCAGCAGTGACTCAGGGGCGCGAGAGACCCAGTACTTC. It translates to CASSDSGARETQYF.

The V and J genes are TRBV12-3 or TRBV12-4 and TRBJ2-7, with D uncertain. This CDR3 comprises 12 residues. V lost 5 bases and J 0 bases, leaving 5 bases between the germline ends. Written as DNA, the CDR3 is TGTGCCAGCAGTCGGAGCTCCTACGAGCAGTACTTC. It is translated as CASSRSSYEQYF.

This clonotype appeared a few times. The rearrangement joins TRBV2 to TRBJ2-7; tentative D call: TRBD2 (5 bases). The CDR3 has 12 amino acids. Germline V gene lookup returns CDR1 SNHLY and CDR2 FYNNEI. Trimming took off 4 bases at V and 3 bases at J, with 7 bases between the two ends. CDR3: CASSVEDYEQYF. CDR3 in DNA: TGTGCCAGCAGTGTGGAGGACTACGAGCAGTACTTC.

This clonotype showed up many times. The chain employs TRBV7-2 and TRBJ2-5; perhaps D is TRBD1 or TRBD2 (6 bases each). The CDR3 spans 15 residues. V lost 5 bases, J lost 5 bases, and 18 bases lay in between. Germline V gene sequence: CDR1 SGHTA, CDR2 FQGNSA. CDR3 nucleotide sequence: TGTGCCAGCAGCCGCCGGGGGCCAACGAGTGAGACCCAGTACTTC. Protein: CASSRRGPTSETQYF.

With respect to this clonotype: This may arise from a read error, as a much more abundant clone is one base away. The chain links TRBV27 to TRBJ1-2; no firm D call. The CDR3 has 15 residues. Germline V CDR1 and CDR2: MNHEY, SMNVEV (reference sequence). The ends were cut back, 8 bases at V and 4 bases at J, with 20 bases in the middle. CDR3 loop: CASAHNLDNLYGYTF. The DNA of the CDR3 is TGTGCCAGCGCTCATAACTTAGACAACCTCTATGGCTACACCTTC.

This clonotype has a count of ten or more. At one end the junction does not follow the germline gene, possibly because of a read error. J is TRBJ2-3 and V is TRBV5-4; TRBD2 matches at 9 bases. The CDR3 is 13 residues long. Germline loops: CDR1 SGHNT, CDR2 YYREEE (reference sequence). CDR3: CASSLAGREGRVF. CDR3 nucleotides: TGTGCCAGCAGCTTGGCCGGGCGGGAGGGCCGGGTTTTT.

This clonotype was observed many times. The chain combines TRBV2 with TRBJ2-5; unclear D gene. CDR3 length: 12 amino acids. The V gene lost 4 bases and the J gene lost 3 bases, with 6 bases spanning the gap. Germline assignment: CDR1 SNHLY and CDR2 FYNNEI. CDR3 coding DNA: TGTGCCAGCAGTGTTGTGGAAGAGACCCAGTACTTC. This codes for CASSVVEETQYF.

This clonotype was observed at least ten times. The chain is built from TRBV12-5 and TRBJ2-1, with a tentative D call TRBD2 (6 bases). V was trimmed by 4 bases and J by 8 bases, leaving 9 bases between them. CDR1 LGHNT and CDR2 FRNRAP come from the germline V gene. The CDR3 consists of 12 residues. CDR3 sequence (DNA): TGTGCTAGTGGTTCTTGGAGGGATGAGCAGTTCTTC. Encoded protein: CASGSWRDEQFF.

At least ten counts were recorded for this clonotype. The chain combines TRBV29-1 with TRBJ2-7, with D possibly being TRBD1 (5 bases). Germline V gene sequence: CDR1 SQVTM, CDR2 ANQGSEA. Trimming took 3 bases from V and 3 from J, leaving 12 bases between them. The CDR3 is 13 amino acids. The CDR3 sequence: CSVEGQGDYEQYF. The CDR3 DNA is TGCAGCGTTGAGGGGCAGGGTGACTACGAGCAGTACTTC.

This clonotype was detected ten times or more. Germline and junction disagree at one end, which may indicate a read error. This sequence joins TRBV19 and TRBJ2-2, with 13 nucleotides matching TRBD2. The length of the CDR3 is 19 residues. Per the germline V gene, CDR1 is LNHDA and CDR2 is SQIVND (reference sequence). CDR3 coding DNA: TGTGCCAGGACTAATACCGGGACTAGCGGGGAGTGGGACACCGAGGAGCTGTTTTTT. Translating it yields CARTNTGTSGEWDTEELFF.

This clonotype was observed at least ten times. Germline and junction disagree at one end, which may indicate a read error. The V call is TRBV7-6, the J call TRBJ1-5; no clear D. Germline V gene lookup returns CDR1 SGHVS and CDR2 FNYEAQ. The CDR3 length is 14 residues. The CDR3 sequence: CACSLDYGARPQHF. Written as DNA, the CDR3 is TGTGCCTGCAGCCTAGACTACGGCGCTCGGCCCCAGCATTTT.

This clonotype was counted many times. The rearrangement joins TRBV5-5 to TRBJ2-3, with D possibly being TRBD2 (6 bases). The germline V gene has CDR1 SGHKS and CDR2 YYEKEE (reference sequence). The CDR3 has 14 residues. Between the trimmed V and J ends, which lost 4 bases and 6 bases, there was a span of 15 bases. CDR3 in amino acids: CASSTWREADTQYF. CDR3 DNA sequence: TGTGCCAGCAGCACGTGGCGGGAAGCGGATACGCAGTATTTT.

By share, this clonotype counts as medium-sized. V gene TRBV9 combines with J gene TRBJ2-1; D is unclear. V gave up 0 bases and J gave up 5 bases, with 9 bases separating them. The CDR3 loop spans 14 amino acids. Germline CDR1 and CDR2: SGDLS and YYNGEE. The CDR3 region has the DNA TGTGCCAGCAGCGTAGGGCCCTGGGACAATGAGCAGTTCTTC. Protein sequence: CASSVGPWDNEQFF.

This clonotype appeared many times. The chain joins TRBV20-1 to TRBJ2-1; TRBD2 agrees at 7 bases. From germline, CDR1 is DFQATT and CDR2 SNEGSKA (reference sequence). This CDR3 comprises 14 residues. The junction had 10 bases not matched to a gene; V was cut back by 6 bases and J by 5 bases. Here the CDR3 reads CSAIRRLADNEQFF. CDR3 nucleotide sequence: TGCAGTGCCATCCGGCGGCTAGCGGACAATGAGCAGTTCTTC.

This clonotype was observed many times. The chain combines TRBV9 with TRBJ2-7; D might be TRBD1 (6 bases). The CDR3 is 15 residues long. CDR1 and CDR2 from the germline V gene are SGDLS and YYNGEE. V lost 0 bases and J 2 bases, leaving 12 bases between the germline ends. The CDR3 loop is CASSVEAGDPYEQYF. As DNA, the CDR3 is TGTGCCAGCAGCGTAGAGGCAGGGGATCCCTACGAGCAGTACTTC.

In its sample, this clonotype was seen many times. The rearrangement joins TRBV25-1 to TRBJ2-5; TRBD1 or TRBD2 may be the D gene (5 bases each). With 2 bases removed from V and 5 bases from J, the gap between germline ends came to 15 bases. CDR1 and CDR2 from the germline V gene are MGHDK and SYGVNS. The CDR3 is 15 residues long. The CDR3, as DNA: TGTGCCAGCAGTGAAGGGGGTCTTCTAGGGGAGACCCAGTACTTC. Translation gives CASSEGGLLGETQYF.

As to this clonotype: This sequence is one base from a far larger clone and is likely a read error. This chain links TRBV18 with TRBJ1-6; D may be TRBD1 (6 bases). The J call may be wrong; the DNA end is better matched by TRBJ1-1. Germline V gene lookup returns CDR1 KGHSH and CDR2 LQKENI. The CDR3 length is 15 residues. CDR3 bases: TGTGCCAGCTCACCAAGGATACAGGGTAATACTGAAGCTTTCTTT. Translated: CASSPRIQGNTEAFF.

Comment on this clonotype: This clone may be a read error of a much larger clone one base away. The conserved phenylalanine or tryptophan is not found at the CDR3 terminus, so this likely reflects a read error. The V gene is TRBV7-9, the J gene TRBJ1-1, with D maybe TRBD1 (6 bases). The CDR3 sequence is 14 residues long. The V gene's germline CDR1 is SEHNR and CDR2 FQNEAQ (reference sequence). V lost 3 bases and J lost 2, with 10 bases in between. This CDR3 reads CASSFGRGNTEAFL. CDR3 coding DNA: TGTGCCAGCAGCTTTGGCAGGGGCAACACTGAAGCTTTCTTA.

Concerning this clonotype itself: Since a much larger clone is just one base distant, this may be a read error. V usage is TRBV20-1 and J usage is TRBJ2-1, with D possibly being TRBD2 (7 bases). The CDR3 sequence is 13 residues long. Germline-derived CDR1 and CDR2 are DFQATT and SNEGSKA (reference sequence). Here the CDR3 reads CSVGGLSYNGQFF. CDR3 sequence (DNA): TGCAGTGTCGGGGGGCTATCCTACAATGGGCAGTTCTTC.

This clonotype was observed many times. The chain links TRBV4-1 to TRBJ2-3, with TRBD2 identical over 10 bases. The J segment lost 1 base and the V segment lost 4 bases, leaving 5 bases of the junction unmatched. CDR1 MGHRA and CDR2 YSYEKL come from the germline V gene. The CDR3 runs 16 residues. The CDR3 is CASSLTGTSGTDTQYF. The CDR3 nucleotides read TGCGCCAGCAGCCTTACCGGGACTAGCGGCACAGATACGCAGTATTTT.

This clonotype was detected many times. The J gene is TRBJ1-5, the V gene TRBV6-2 or TRBV6-3; D is unresolved. The length of the CDR3 is 14 residues. Germline values: CDR1 MNHEY, CDR2 SVGEGT. V lost 6 bases to trimming and J lost 0 bases, with 9 bases between them. The CDR3 region has the DNA TGTGCCAGCAGGTCGGGCGGTAGCAATCAGCCCCAGCATTTT. It is translated as CASRSGGSNQPQHF.

The CDR3 loop reads CASSQTVYEQYF. The CDR3 DNA follows: TGTGCCAGCAGCCAGACAGTCTACGAGCAGTACTTC. The V call is TRBV11-3, the J call TRBJ2-7; D possibly corresponds to TRBD1 (5 bases). Germline assignment: CDR1 SGHNT and CDR2 YENEEA. The CDR3 consists of 12 residues. V lost 5 bases and J 3 bases, leaving 8 bases between the germline ends.